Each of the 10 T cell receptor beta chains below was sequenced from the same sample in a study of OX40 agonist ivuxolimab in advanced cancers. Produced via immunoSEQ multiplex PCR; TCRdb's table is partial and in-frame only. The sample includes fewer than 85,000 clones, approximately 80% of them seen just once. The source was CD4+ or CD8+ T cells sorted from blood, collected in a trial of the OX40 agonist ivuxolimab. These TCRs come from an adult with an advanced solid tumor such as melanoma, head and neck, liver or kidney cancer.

The CDR3 loop reads CASSDPTGDETQYF. The CDR3 DNA reads as TGTGCCAGCAGTGACCCAACAGGGGACGAGACCCAGTACTTC. The chain couples TRBV25-1 to TRBJ2-5; the match to TRBD1 covers 7 bases. CDR3 length: 14 residues. With V trimmed by 3 bases and J by 5 bases, 6 bases remained unmatched. Per germline, CDR1 MGHDK and CDR2 SYGVNS.

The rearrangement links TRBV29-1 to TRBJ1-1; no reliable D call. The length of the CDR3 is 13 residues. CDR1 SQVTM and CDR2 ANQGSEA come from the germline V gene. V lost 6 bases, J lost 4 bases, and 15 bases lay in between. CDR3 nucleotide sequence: TGCAGCGTAGATGAATGGCCTGCCACTGAAGCTTTCTTT. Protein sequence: CSVDEWPATEAFF. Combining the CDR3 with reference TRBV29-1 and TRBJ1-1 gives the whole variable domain SAVISQKPSRDICQRGTSLTIQCQVDSQVTMMFWYRQQPGQSLTLIATANQGSEATYESGFVIDKFPISRPNLTFSTLTVSNMSPEDSSIYLCSVDEWPATEAFFGQGTRLTVV.

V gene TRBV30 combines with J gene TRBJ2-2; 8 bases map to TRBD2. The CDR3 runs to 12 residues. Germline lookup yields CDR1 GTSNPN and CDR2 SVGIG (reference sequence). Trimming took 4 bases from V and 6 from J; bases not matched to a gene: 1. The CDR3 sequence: CAWMGLAGELFF. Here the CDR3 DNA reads TGTGCCTGGATGGGACTAGCCGGGGAGCTGTTTTTT.

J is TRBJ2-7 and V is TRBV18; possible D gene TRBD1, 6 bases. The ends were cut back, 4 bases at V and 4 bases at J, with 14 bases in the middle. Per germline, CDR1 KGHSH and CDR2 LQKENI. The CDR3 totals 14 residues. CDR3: CASSLQRGNYEQYV. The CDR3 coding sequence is TGTGCCAGCTCACTTCAGAGGGGGAATTACGAGCAGTACGTC.

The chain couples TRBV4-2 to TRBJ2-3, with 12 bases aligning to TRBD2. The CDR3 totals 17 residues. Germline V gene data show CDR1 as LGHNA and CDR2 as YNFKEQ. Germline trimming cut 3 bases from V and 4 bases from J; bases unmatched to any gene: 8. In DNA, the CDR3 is TGTGCCAGCAGCCAGCGACTAGCGGGAGCGGAGGCAGATACGCAGTATTTT. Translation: CASSQRLAGAEADTQYF.

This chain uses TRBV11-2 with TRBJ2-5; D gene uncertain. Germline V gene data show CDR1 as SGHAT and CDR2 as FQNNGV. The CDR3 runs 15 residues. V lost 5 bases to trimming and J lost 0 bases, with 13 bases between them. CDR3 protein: CASSLAWSNQETQYF. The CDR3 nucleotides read TGTGCCAGCAGCCTGGCTTGGTCCAACCAAGAGACCCAGTACTTC.

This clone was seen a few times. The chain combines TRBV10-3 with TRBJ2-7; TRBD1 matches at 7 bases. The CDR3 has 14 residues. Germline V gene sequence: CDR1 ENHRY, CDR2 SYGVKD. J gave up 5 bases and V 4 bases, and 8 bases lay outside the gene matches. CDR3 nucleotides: TGTGCCATCAGTGGGGGACCGACAGGGAACGAGCAGTACTTC. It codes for CAISGGPTGNEQYF.

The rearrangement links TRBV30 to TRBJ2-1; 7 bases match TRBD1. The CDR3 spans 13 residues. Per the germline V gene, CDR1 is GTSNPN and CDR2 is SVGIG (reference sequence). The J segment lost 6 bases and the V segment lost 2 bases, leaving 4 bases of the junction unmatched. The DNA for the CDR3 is TGTGCCTGGAGTCGACAGGGAACCAATGAGCAGTTCTTC. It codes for CAWSRQGTNEQFF.

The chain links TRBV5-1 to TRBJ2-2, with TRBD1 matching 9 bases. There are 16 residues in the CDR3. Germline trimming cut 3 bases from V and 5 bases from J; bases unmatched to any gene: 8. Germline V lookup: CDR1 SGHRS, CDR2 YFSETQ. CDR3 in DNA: TGCGCCAGCAGCTGGGGGACAGGGAGAAATACCGGGGAGCTGTTTTTT. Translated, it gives CASSWGTGRNTGELFF.

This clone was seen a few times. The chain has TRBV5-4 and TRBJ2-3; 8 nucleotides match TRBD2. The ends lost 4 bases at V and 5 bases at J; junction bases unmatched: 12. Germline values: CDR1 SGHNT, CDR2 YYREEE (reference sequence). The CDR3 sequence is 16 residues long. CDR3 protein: CASSPPAGGQLDTQYF. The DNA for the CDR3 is TGTGCCAGCAGCCCCCCGGCGGGGGGTCAATTAGATACGCAGTATTTT. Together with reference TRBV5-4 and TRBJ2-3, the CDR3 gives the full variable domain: ETGVTQSPTHLIKTRGQQVTLRCSSQSGHNTVSWYQQALGQGPQFIFQYYREEENGRGNFPPRFSGLQFPNYSSELNVNALELDDSALYLCASSPPAGGQLDTQYFGPGTRLTVL.